A selection of T cell receptor beta chains follows, all from one sample in a study of human thymus T cells. Sequenced by immunoSEQ multiplex PCR; TCRdb stores in-frame clones only, minus some. Counted here are about 130,000 clones, over 85% occurring once; the ten biggest clones make up roughly 0.024%. Sequences were obtained from thymus tissue. These receptors were collected from a boy under two years old with a congenital heart defect but otherwise immunologically healthy. Both conserved end residues are part of each CDR3. The D gene is left open where the match is weak. Expanded clones are given a class, and other clones once, few, many or no size at all.

CDR3 DNA: TGCGCCAGCAGCCAAGGACCTGGGACAGGGGGCACAGATACGCAGTATTTT; CDR3 protein: CASSQGPGTGGTDTQYF; D gene: TRBD1; CDR3 length: 17; clone size: NA; J gene: TRBJ2-3; V gene: TRBV4-3
CDR3 DNA: TGCGCCAGCAGGACACCTCCTAATGAAAAACTGTTTTTT; CDR3 protein: CASRTPPNEKLFF; D gene: NA; CDR3 length: 13; clone size: NA; J gene: TRBJ1-4; V gene: TRBV10-2
CDR3 DNA: TGCGCCAGCAGCCAAGATAGGGGGCTCAGGAACACTGAAGCTTTCTTT; CDR3 protein: CASSQDRGLRNTEAFF; D gene: TRBD1; CDR3 length: 16; clone size: NA; J gene: TRBJ1-1; V gene: TRBV4-3
CDR3 DNA: TGTGCCAGCAGCCAAGATCGAATCCGCGGCAGGGATGAGTATGGCTACACCTTC; CDR3 protein: CASSQDRIRGRDEYGYTF; D gene: NA; CDR3 length: 18; clone size: NA; J gene: TRBJ1-2; V gene: TRBV4-2
CDR3 DNA: TGTGCCATCAAAGTACGGGGGCCATACAATGAGCAGTTCTTC; CDR3 protein: CAIKVRGPYNEQFF; D gene: NA; CDR3 length: 14; clone size: NA; J gene: TRBJ2-1; V gene: TRBV10-3
CDR3 DNA: TGTGCCTGGAGTTTGGAGCCTAGCGGGGGGCTCGCCTACGAGCAGTACTTC; CDR3 protein: CAWSLEPSGGLAYEQYF; D gene: TRBD2; CDR3 length: 17; clone size: NA; J gene: TRBJ2-7; V gene: TRBV30
CDR3 DNA: TGTGCCAGCAGCAGATTGGACAGGGCAAATCAGCCCCAGCATTTT; CDR3 protein: CASSRLDRANQPQHF; D gene: NA; CDR3 length: 15; clone size: NA; J gene: TRBJ1-5; V gene: TRBV21-1
CDR3 DNA: TGTGCCAGCACCTCCATAGGCAGGGGGAAGATCGGAAACACCATATATTTT; CDR3 protein: CASTSIGRGKIGNTIYF; D gene: TRBD1; CDR3 length: 17; clone size: NA; J gene: TRBJ1-3; V gene: TRBV11-2
CDR3 DNA: TGTGCCAGCAGCCGGAACTCTGGAAACACCATATATTTT; CDR3 protein: CASSRNSGNTIYF; D gene: NA; CDR3 length: 13; clone size: NA; J gene: TRBJ1-3; V gene: TRBV7-9
CDR3 DNA: TGCGCCAGCAGCTTGGGGCCTGCCGGGGAGACCCAGTACTTC; CDR3 protein: CASSLGPAGETQYF; D gene: NA; CDR3 length: 14; clone size: NA; J gene: TRBJ2-5; V gene: TRBV5-1
CDR3 DNA: TGTGCCAGCAGCTTAGTAAGGGACAGCCAAGAGACCCAGTACTTC; CDR3 protein: CASSLVRDSQETQYF; D gene: TRBD1; CDR3 length: 15; clone size: NA; J gene: TRBJ2-5; V gene: TRBV5-5
CDR3 DNA: TGTGCCAGCAGTCTAGTCGTCGGGAGCTCCTATAATTCACCCCTCCACTTT; CDR3 protein: CASSLVVGSSYNSPLHF; D gene: NA; CDR3 length: 17; clone size: NA; J gene: TRBJ1-6; V gene: TRBV28
CDR3 DNA: TGTGCCAGCAGCCAAGACTTGACAGGGCTTTTTTATGGCTACACCTTC; CDR3 protein: CASSQDLTGLFYGYTF; D gene: TRBD1; CDR3 length: 16; clone size: NA; J gene: TRBJ1-2; V gene: TRBV4-2
CDR3 DNA: TGCGCCAGCAGCGAGTGGAGGGGGGAGTCTGAAGCTTTCTTT; CDR3 protein: CASSEWRGESEAFF; D gene: NA; CDR3 length: 14; clone size: NA; J gene: TRBJ1-1; V gene: TRBV5-1
CDR3 DNA: TGTGCCAGCAGCTTTCGGACGAGGAGACACACTGAAGCTTTCTTT; CDR3 protein: CASSFRTRRHTEAFF; D gene: NA; CDR3 length: 15; clone size: NA; J gene: TRBJ1-1; V gene: TRBV5-6
CDR3 DNA: TGTGCCATCAGTGAGCTGGGCAGTCCTCCCTCTGGGGCCAACGTCCTGACTTTC; CDR3 protein: CAISELGSPPSGANVLTF; D gene: NA; CDR3 length: 18; clone size: once; J gene: TRBJ2-6; V gene: TRBV10-3
CDR3 DNA: TGCGCCAGCAGCCAAGTGGACAGACCCCGCTACCTCAATGAGCAGTTCTTC; CDR3 protein: CASSQVDRPRYLNEQFF; D gene: NA; CDR3 length: 17; clone size: NA; J gene: TRBJ2-1; V gene: TRBV4-1
CDR3 DNA: TGCGCCAGCAGCCCCCCAACGCAGGGTTTAGGTACAGATACGCAGTATTTT; CDR3 protein: CASSPPTQGLGTDTQYF; D gene: NA; CDR3 length: 17; clone size: NA; J gene: TRBJ2-3; V gene: TRBV5-1
CDR3 DNA: TGTGCCAGCAGTTACAGGGACCCCACAGATACGCAGTATTTT; CDR3 protein: CASSYRDPTDTQYF; D gene: NA; CDR3 length: 14; clone size: NA; J gene: TRBJ2-3; V gene: TRBV6-5
CDR3 DNA: TGTGCCAGCAGCCAAGAGGAGAACGGGGGATCCACAGATACGCAGTATTTT; CDR3 protein: CASSQEENGGSTDTQYF; D gene: NA; CDR3 length: 17; clone size: once; J gene: TRBJ2-3; V gene: TRBV4-2
CDR3 DNA: TGTGCCAGCAGCCAGCCCAGCGGGGGGGGCCTAGAGACCCAGTACTTC; CDR3 protein: CASSQPSGGGLETQYF; D gene: TRBD2; CDR3 length: 16; clone size: once; J gene: TRBJ2-5; V gene: TRBV4-2
CDR3 DNA: TGTGCCAGCAGCCAATGGGCTCTTTTGCGGGGATCGAGCACAGATACGCAGTATTTT; CDR3 protein: CASSQWALLRGSSTDTQYF; D gene: NA; CDR3 length: 19; clone size: NA; J gene: TRBJ2-3; V gene: TRBV14
CDR3 DNA: TGTGCCAGTCAGCCGACGGGGAGCATGAACACTGAAGCTTTCTTT; CDR3 protein: CASQPTGSMNTEAFF; D gene: NA; CDR3 length: 15; clone size: NA; J gene: TRBJ1-1; V gene: TRBV19
CDR3 DNA: TGTGCCAGCAGCTTGAGGCCGGGACAGTATAGCACAGATACGCAGTATTTT; CDR3 protein: CASSLRPGQYSTDTQYF; D gene: TRBD1; CDR3 length: 17; clone size: NA; J gene: TRBJ2-3; V gene: TRBV7-2
CDR3 DNA: TGTGCCAGCAGTTACACCGGGGGGGGTGGTTGGTTCTTC; CDR3 protein: CASSYTGGGGWFF; D gene: TRBD2; CDR3 length: 13; clone size: NA; J gene: TRBJ2-1; V gene: TRBV6-5
CDR3 DNA: TGCGCCAGCGCCGTCCGGAGGGCGGGGGATGAGCAGTTCTTC; CDR3 protein: CASAVRRAGDEQFF; D gene: TRBD2; CDR3 length: 14; clone size: NA; J gene: TRBJ2-1; V gene: TRBV5-1
CDR3 DNA: TGTGCCAGCAGTGAATCGCGGGGGTCCTACGAGCAGTACTTC; CDR3 protein: CASSESRGSYEQYF; D gene: TRBD2; CDR3 length: 14; clone size: NA; J gene: TRBJ2-7; V gene: TRBV2
CDR3 DNA: TGTGCCAGCAGGGCGAGGGGACAGGGACCAGATACGCAGTATTTT; CDR3 protein: CASRARGQGPDTQYF; D gene: TRBD1; CDR3 length: 15; clone size: NA; J gene: TRBJ2-3; V gene: TRBV27
CDR3 DNA: TGCGCCAGCAGCCGATTCCCCGGCCACGAGCAGTACTTC; CDR3 protein: CASSRFPGHEQYF; D gene: NA; CDR3 length: 13; clone size: NA; J gene: TRBJ2-7; V gene: TRBV4-3